The source of this TCR beta chain is a study of preoperative IRX-2 immunotherapy in early breast cancer. Germline values: CDR1 LGHNT, CDR2 FRNRAP. The CDR3 loop spans 14 amino acids. Data came from immunoSEQ multiplex PCR; TCRdb stores just in-frame clones and leaves some out. The sample has roughly 3,600 clones, approximately 78% seen once. Treatment of the sample: preoperative locoregional IRX-2 cytokine immunotherapy. Preoperative locoregional IRX-2 cytokine immunotherapy was tested in the phase Ib source study. This TCR derives from a human donor with breast cancer. The sequencing used tumor tissue, collected after IRX-2 immunotherapy. This sequence joins TRBV12-5 and TRBJ2-2, with D possibly matching TRBD2 (6 bases). The CDR3 loop is CASNNLASGGELFF. The DNA of the CDR3 is TGTGCCAGCAATAACCTAGCGTCGGGCGGGGAGCTGTTTTTT. The full variable domain, in which reference TRBV12-5 and TRBJ2-2 provide the parts outside the CDR3, is DARVTQTPRHKVTEMGQEVTMRCQPILGHNTVFWYRQTMMQGLELLAYFRNRAPLDDSGMPKDRFSAEMPDATLATLKIQPSEPRDSAVYFCASNNLASGGELFFGEGSRLTVL.